Listed here are 18 T cell receptor beta chains from one sample, sequenced in a study of CD8+ T cells in alopecia areata. After isolation, RNA underwent reverse transcription to generate cDNA as the sequencing template. Produced via immunoSEQ multiplex PCR; TCRdb's table is partial and in-frame only. The data show more than 150,000 clones, 60% to 70% seen once. The treatment here: oral pan-JAK inhibitor, 5-10 mg twice daily. This specimen consisted of CD4+ T cells sorted from blood, obtained at week 4, from a patient treated with tofacitinib. The receptors were sampled from a human donor with alopecia areata.

This chain links TRBV29-1 with TRBJ1-1; D gene unclear. With 2 bases removed from V and 4 bases from J, the gap between germline ends came to 17 bases. This CDR3 comprises 15 residues. Looked up from germline, CDR1 is SQVTM and CDR2 is ANQGSEA. The CDR3 DNA follows: TGCAGCGTTGAATCCTGGCGGGATCGGGGCACTGAAGCTTTCTTT. This sequence encodes CSVESWRDRGTEAFF.

This clone came up a few times. The chain couples TRBV4-1 to TRBJ2-1; no clear D gene. CDR1 and CDR2 from the germline V gene are MGHRA and YSYEKL. This CDR3 spans 15 amino acids. Deletions cut 2 bases from V and 0 bases from J, with 8 bases between. CDR3 coding DNA: TGCGCCAGCAGCCAACGACGGAGCTCCTACAATGAGCAGTTCTTC. Translating gives CASSQRRSSYNEQFF.

The chain combines TRBV15 with TRBJ1-2; D is possibly TRBD1 (6 bases). The CDR3 covers 16 residues. Germline V gives CDR1 LNHNV, CDR2 YYDKDF (reference sequence). Between the trimmed V and J ends, which lost 0 bases and 3 bases, there was a span of 14 bases. CDR3 sequence reads: CATSRDGTPGDYGYTF. In DNA, the CDR3 is TGTGCCACCAGCAGAGATGGGACTCCAGGGGACTATGGCTACACCTTC.

This clone was seen a handful of times. The chain uses TRBV7-8 and TRBJ1-1; 11 bases fit TRBD1. The length of the CDR3 is 17 residues. J was trimmed by 5 bases and V by 1 base; bases with no gene match: 9. Per germline, CDR1 SGHVS and CDR2 FQNEAQ. The CDR3 nucleotides read TGTGCCAGCAGCTTAGATAGCGGGACAGGGGGAAGGACTGAAGCTTTCTTT. This codes for CASSLDSGTGGRTEAFF.

This clone has just a few counts. This chain connects TRBV15 to TRBJ1-6; no reliable D call. The CDR3 spans 15 residues. Trimming removed 0 bases from V and 6 bases from J, with 9 bases in between. Germline V gene lookup returns CDR1 LNHNV and CDR2 YYDKDF (reference sequence). DNA for the CDR3: TGTGCCACCAGCAGAGAAGCAGCCACTAATTCACCCCTCCACTTT. Amino acids: CATSREAATNSPLHF.

This sequence joins TRBV5-6 and TRBJ2-7; possible D gene TRBD2, 6 bases. This CDR3 has 14 amino acids. Germline CDR1 and CDR2: SGHDT and YYEEEE. V was clipped by 5 bases and J by 1 base, with 13 bases between them. CDR3 in DNA: TGTGCCAGCAGAGAGGGAGGAGGATCCTACGAGCAGTACTTC. Translating gives CASREGGGSYEQYF. Based on the CDR3 plus reference TRBV5-6 and TRBJ2-7, the full variable domain is DAGVTQSPTHLIKTRGQQVTLRCSPKSGHDTVSWYQQALGQGPQFIFQYYEEEERQRGNFPDRFSGHQFPNYSSELNVNALLLGDSALYLCASREGGGSYEQYFGPGTRLTVT.

The chain recombines TRBV29-1 with TRBJ1-5, with TRBD1 matching 9 bases. CDR1 and CDR2 (germline): SQVTM, ANQGSEA. The ends lost 7 bases at V and 2 bases at J; junction bases unmatched: 6. The CDR3 runs 14 residues. CDR3 sequence reads: CSATGGRGNQPQHF. Written as DNA, the CDR3 is TGCAGCGCAACAGGGGGCCGGGGCAATCAGCCCCAGCATTTT.

The chain joins TRBV4-2 to TRBJ1-5; no reliable D call. Germline V gene sequence: CDR1 LGHNA, CDR2 YNFKEQ. V lost 0 bases, J lost 7 bases, and 10 bases lay in between. CDR3 length: 14 amino acids. CDR3 nucleotide sequence: TGTGCCAGCAGCCAAGATACCGTCAGGCAGCCCCAGCATTTT. It codes for CASSQDTVRQPQHF.

The rearrangement joins TRBV29-1 to TRBJ2-3, with a weak D call TRBD1 (7 bases). Germline assignment: CDR1 SQVTM and CDR2 ANQGSEA. Deletions cut 0 bases from V and 3 bases from J, with 16 bases between. The CDR3 is 16 residues long. CDR3 sequence: CSVEDPKTGRTDTQYF. In nucleotides, the CDR3 is TGCAGCGTTGAAGATCCAAAGACAGGGAGGACAGATACGCAGTATTTT.

The chain links TRBV6-5 to TRBJ1-1; D remains ambiguous. The V end was cut by 2 bases, the J end by 0 bases, with 7 bases between. The CDR3 runs 14 residues. CDR1 is MNHEY and CDR2 is SVGAGI in the germline V gene. The CDR3 DNA reads TGTGCCAGCAGTTACGGAGGGATGAACACTGAAGCTTTCTTT. The encoded protein is CASSYGGMNTEAFF.

The chain links TRBV29-1 to TRBJ2-7; 11 bases are a match to TRBD1. The CDR3 has 14 amino acids. The V segment lost 3 bases and the J segment 5 bases; nucleotides outside the gene matches: 6. Germline CDR1 is SQVTM and CDR2 is ANQGSEA. This chain's CDR3 is CSVDGRTGGNEQYF. Here the CDR3 DNA reads TGCAGCGTTGACGGCAGGACAGGGGGCAACGAGCAGTACTTC.

This clone has a single count. This chain uses TRBV7-8 with TRBJ2-5, with 11 bases lining up with TRBD2. Germline CDR1 reads SGHVS; CDR2 reads FQNEAQ. The V and J ends lost 8 bases and 9 bases, in that order; junction bases with no gene match: 11. The CDR3 consists of 14 residues. CDR3 DNA: TGTGCCAGCGCTCTACTAGCGGGGGCCATGGCCCAGTACTTC. Encoded protein: CASALLAGAMAQYF.

CDR3 residues: CASSARLAGGPGNEQFF. The DNA for the CDR3 is TGTGCCAGCAGCGCGCGGCTAGCGGGGGGGCCGGGTAATGAGCAGTTCTTC. The J gene is TRBJ2-1, the V gene TRBV5-4; 12 bases agree with TRBD2. V shed 4 bases and J 7 bases; nucleotides not matched to a gene: 12. Germline-derived CDR1 and CDR2 are SGHNT and YYREEE (reference sequence). CDR3 length equals 17 residues.

The V call is TRBV20-1, the J call TRBJ2-1, with D hard to call. The germline CDR1 and CDR2 sequences are DFQATT and SNEGSKA (reference sequence). Trimming left V 1 base short and J 7 bases short, with 5 bases between. CDR3 size: 11 residues. The CDR3 reads CSARGRNEQFF. The CDR3 region has the DNA TGCAGTGCTAGAGGGCGGAATGAGCAGTTCTTC.

The genes are TRBV9 and TRBJ2-3, with TRBD2 matching over 9 bases. The CDR3 contains 15 residues. Germline V lookup: CDR1 SGDLS, CDR2 YYNGEE. V dropped 3 bases and J dropped 1; count of bases not matched to a gene: 3. As DNA, the CDR3 is TGTGCCAGCAGCGGATCTAGCGGGGGCACAGATACGCAGTATTTT. Its protein product is CASSGSSGGTDTQYF.

The rearrangement links TRBV6-5 to TRBJ1-1, with D tentatively TRBD1 (6 bases). CDR1 MNHEY and CDR2 SVGAGI come from the germline V gene. The V end lost 7 bases, the J end lost 7 bases, and 19 bases lay between the germline ends. The CDR3 has 14 residues. CDR3 amino acids: CASTPNEGGLEAFF. The CDR3 region has the DNA TGTGCCAGCACTCCCAATGAGGGGGGTCTTGAAGCTTTCTTT.

With regard to this clone: The same CDR3 can be traced to other DNA sequences in this sample. The chain is built from TRBV30 and TRBJ1-2, with TRBD1 matching over 8 bases. CDR1 and CDR2 (germline): GTSNPN, SVGIG (reference sequence). Unmatched junction bases numbered 9, after V lost 0 bases and J lost 3 bases. This CDR3 has 16 residues. The CDR3 DNA is TGTGCCTGGAGTGTACGAGGCAGGGGGCTTGACTATGGCTACACCTTC. Translated: CAWSVRGRGLDYGYTF.

The sample holds one count of this clone. Here the CDR3 DNA reads TGTGCCTGGACCCACCTTTCGGGACGGCTGAACACTGAAGCTTTCTTT. It yields the protein CAWTHLSGRLNTEAFF. The chain carries TRBV30 and TRBJ1-1; a possible D gene is TRBD1 (5 bases). V dropped 4 bases and J dropped 0 bases, with 18 bases sitting between them. CDR3 length: 16 amino acids. CDR1 is GTSNPN and CDR2 is SVGIG in the germline V gene (reference sequence). The full variable domain, with the rest looked up from reference TRBV30 and TRBJ1-1, is SQTIHQWPATLVQPVGSPLSLECTVEGTSNPNLYWYRQAAGRGLQLLFYSVGIGQISSEVPQNLSASRPQDRQFILSSKKLLLSDSGFYLCAWTHLSGRLNTEAFFGQGTRLTVV.